The rows below give T cell receptor beta chains drawn from one sample of a study of beta chain features in type 1 diabetes. Clones were sequenced by immunoSEQ multiplex PCR, and TCRdb holds only the in-frame ones, with some missing. The sample contains 150,000 or so clones, just over 8% of which appear only once. Material for sequencing was central memory CD4+ T cells from blood. All receptors derive from a woman aged 18-29 years with type 1 diabetes. The CDR3 runs from the conserved cysteine through the conserved F or W. D genes are given only for firm matches. Not all rows give a size; the values are once, few, many and, for expanded clones, a class.

TRBV10-3	TRBJ2-3	few	TRBD1	TGTGCCATCAGGGAAGCGGGGACAGGGGTCACAGATACGCAGTATTTT	CAIREAGTGVTDTQYF
TRBV28	TRBJ2-3	few	TRBD2	TGTGCCAGCAGTCCCCCGACTAGCGGGAGAGGTGATACGCAGTATTTT	CASSPPTSGRGDTQYF
TRBV14	TRBJ1-6	NA	NA	TGTGCCAGCAGCCAAGGTTGGCAGGGGAATTCACCCCTCCACTTT	CASSQGWQGNSPLHF
TRBV12-5	TRBJ2-1	few	NA	TGTGCCTACTCCCCCAATGAGCAGTTCTTC	CAYSPNEQFF
TRBV7-9	TRBJ1-2	few	NA	TGTGCCAGCAGCTTAGCCAGCGGTAACTATGGCTACACCTTC	CASSLASGNYGYTF
TRBV25-1	TRBJ2-1	NA	NA	TGTGCCAGCAGTGAGGGGCATACCTACAATGAGCAGTTCTTC	CASSEGHTYNEQFF
TRBV10-1	TRBJ2-3	NA	TRBD1	TGCGCCAGCAGTGAGAATGGACAGGGGGCGCGGACGCAGTATTTT	CASSENGQGARTQYF
TRBV5-1	TRBJ1-4	NA	TRBD1	TGCGCCAGCAGCTCAGGACAGGGGAATGAAAAACTGTTTTTT	CASSSGQGNEKLFF
TRBV15	TRBJ2-2	many	NA	TGTGCCACCTCCTACTCTCCCCCCGGGGAGCTGTTTTTT	CATSYSPPGELFF
TRBV29-1	TRBJ2-7	few	TRBD1	TGCAGCGTTAGGGACAGTCAATACGAGCAGTACTTC	CSVRDSQYEQYF
TRBV5-1	TRBJ2-7	few	TRBD1	TGCGCCAGCGAGGGGGACAGGCCTTACGAGCAGTACTTC	CASEGDRPYEQYF
TRBV19	TRBJ1-2	NA	NA	TGTGCCAGTAGTATGGCTGGGCCGAACTATGGCTACACCTTC	CASSMAGPNYGYTF
TRBV28	TRBJ1-4	many	NA	TGTGCCAGTAGAGGCGGTAATGAAAAACTGTTTTTT	CASRGGNEKLFF
TRBV7-8	TRBJ2-2	NA	NA	TGTGCCAGCAGCCGTGGACAGTCCGGGGAGCTGTTTTTT	CASSRGQSGELFF
TRBV18	TRBJ2-7	few	NA	TGTGCCAGCTCACCCTTAGAATCCTACGAGCAGTACTTC	CASSPLESYEQYF
TRBV28	TRBJ2-7	NA	NA	TGTGCCAGCAGCCCTGGGGGGGCCAAGGGCGAGCAGTACTTC	CASSPGGAKGEQYF
TRBV25-1	TRBJ2-1	few	TRBD2	TGTGCCAGCAGTGATTGGCTAGCGGGAAGCGAGCAGTTCTTC	CASSDWLAGSEQFF
TRBV9	TRBJ2-1	few	TRBD2	TGTGCCAGCAGCCTCGGGACTAGCGGGAGACGGGTGCACAATGAGCAGTTCTTC	CASSLGTSGRRVHNEQFF
TRBV15	TRBJ1-5	NA	NA	TGTGCCACCAGCTGGGGCCAGGATCAGCCCCAGCATTTT	CATSWGQDQPQHF
TRBV7-2	TRBJ2-6	NA	NA	TGTGCCAGCAGCCAGCACAGCGGTGGGGCCAACGTCCTGACTTTC	CASSQHSGGANVLTF
TRBV20-1	TRBJ2-1	NA	NA	TGCAGTGGACAGTACAATGAGCAGTTCTTC	CSGQYNEQFF
TRBV7-2	TRBJ2-3	few	TRBD1	TGTGCCAGCATCGCGATGACAGGGAAAGATACGCAGTATTTT	CASIAMTGKDTQYF
TRBV5-4	TRBJ2-1	few	NA	TGTGCCAGCCGAGGGTCGGGCTCCTACAATGAGCAGTTCTTC	CASRGSGSYNEQFF
TRBV4-3	TRBJ2-5	NA	NA	TGCGCCAGCAGCATGGTAGGCCGGGGAGAGACCCAGTACTTC	CASSMVGRGETQYF
TRBV14	TRBJ2-5	NA	TRBD2	TGTGCCAGCAGCCCGGGACTAGCGGTTCAAGAGACCCAGTACTTC	CASSPGLAVQETQYF
TRBV25-1	TRBJ2-5	few	TRBD2	TGTGCCAGCAGTGGCGGACTAGCGGGGGAGACCCAGTACTTC	CASSGGLAGETQYF
TRBV5-8	TRBJ2-1	NA	TRBD1	TGTGCCAGCAGCGGACTGACAGGGGATGAGCAGTTCTTC	CASSGLTGDEQFF
TRBV9	TRBJ2-7	NA	NA	TGTGCCAGCAGCGTAGATGGGTGGAGAGGGCTGACTTTACGAGAGCAGTACTTC	CASSVDGWRGLTLREQYF
TRBV7-2	TRBJ2-5	NA	NA	TGTGCCAGCAGCCCGGGGTCGCAAGAGACCCAGTACTTC	CASSPGSQETQYF
TRBV5-4	TRBJ2-3	NA	NA	TGTGCCAGCGAGGCTAGCACAGATACGCAGTATTTT	CASEASTDTQYF
TRBV2	TRBJ1-2	few	NA	TGTGCCAGCAGACAGGTCCTCTATGGCTACACCTTC	CASRQVLYGYTF
TRBV7-2	TRBJ1-6	few	TRBD1	TGTGCCAGCTCCCCAACGGGACAGCATAATTCACCCCTCCACTTT	CASSPTGQHNSPLHF
TRBV9	TRBJ2-5	few	NA	TGTGCCAGCAGCGGCGGACAGTACCAAGAGACCCAGTACTTC	CASSGGQYQETQYF
TRBV6-6	TRBJ2-5	NA	NA	TGTGCCAGCAGTTGGAGGAGGGAGGAGACCCAGTACTTC	CASSWRREETQYF
TRBV25-1	TRBJ2-2	few	TRBD1	TGTGCCAGCAGTGGGACAGGGAATACTGGGGAGCTGTTTTTT	CASSGTGNTGELFF
TRBV5-6	TRBJ2-3	NA	NA	TGTGCCAGCAACCCCCTTTTCGGGGGGCCGAGCACAGATACGCAGTATTTT	CASNPLFGGPSTDTQYF
TRBV11-3	TRBJ2-3	few	NA	TGTGCCAGCAGCTTTACGGGGGTTGCAGATACGCAGTATTTT	CASSFTGVADTQYF
TRBV19	TRBJ2-2	once	NA	TGTGCCAGTAGATCCGGACTATCCACCGGGGAGCTGTTTTTT	CASRSGLSTGELFF
TRBV13	TRBJ1-1	few	TRBD1	TGTGCCAGCAGCTTGGACAGGCTTAACACTGAAGCTTTCTTT	CASSLDRLNTEAFF
TRBV7-9	TRBJ2-3	NA	NA	TGTGCCAGCAGGACGGAGACTAGCACAGATACGCAGTATTTT	CASRTETSTDTQYF
TRBV10-3	TRBJ1-1	NA	NA	TGTGCCATCAGTGAGCTGAGGTTCAACACTGAAGCTTTCTTT	CAISELRFNTEAFF
TRBV7-2	TRBJ2-5	NA	TRBD2	TGTGCCAGCAGCTTAGGAACGGGAGGAGGGGAGACCCAGTACTTC	CASSLGTGGGETQYF
TRBV18	TRBJ2-5	NA	TRBD1	TGTGCCAGCTCACCACTCGGGACAGCCGGTGAGACCCAGTACTTC	CASSPLGTAGETQYF